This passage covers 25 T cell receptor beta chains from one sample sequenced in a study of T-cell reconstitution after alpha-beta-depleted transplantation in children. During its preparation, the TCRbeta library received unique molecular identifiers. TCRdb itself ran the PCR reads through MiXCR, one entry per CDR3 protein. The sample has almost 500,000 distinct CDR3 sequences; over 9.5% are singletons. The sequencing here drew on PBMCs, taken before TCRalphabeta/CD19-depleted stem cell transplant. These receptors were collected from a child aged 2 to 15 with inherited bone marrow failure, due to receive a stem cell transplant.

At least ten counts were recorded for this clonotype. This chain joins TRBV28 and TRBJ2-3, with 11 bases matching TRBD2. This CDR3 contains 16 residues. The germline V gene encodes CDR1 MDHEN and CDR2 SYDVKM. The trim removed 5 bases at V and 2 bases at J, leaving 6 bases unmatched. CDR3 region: CASSQTTSGDTDTQYF. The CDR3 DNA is TGTGCCAGCAGTCAAACGACTAGCGGGGACACAGATACGCAGTATTTT.

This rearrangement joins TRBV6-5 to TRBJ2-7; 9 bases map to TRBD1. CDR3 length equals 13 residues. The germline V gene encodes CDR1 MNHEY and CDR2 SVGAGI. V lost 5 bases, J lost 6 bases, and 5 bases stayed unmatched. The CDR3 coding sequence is TGTGCCAGCAGTACGACAGGGGGGAGCGAGCAGTACTTC. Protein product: CASSTTGGSEQYF.

Written as DNA, the CDR3 is TGTGCCAGCAGCCCGGGGATGGGGAGGGAACGATACAATGAGCAGTTCTTC. Translated: CASSPGMGRERYNEQFF. The rearrangement uses TRBV11-2 and TRBJ2-1, with TRBD2 matching 7 bases. Germline V CDR1 and CDR2: SGHAT, FQNNGV. This CDR3 region has 17 residues. V lost 5 bases to trimming and J lost 4 bases; unmatched junction nucleotides: 14. Combining the CDR3 with reference TRBV11-2 and TRBJ2-1 gives the whole variable domain EAGVAQSPRYKIIEKRQSVAFWCNPISGHATLYWYQQILGQGPKLLIQFQNNGVVDDSQLPKDRFSAERLKGVDSTLKIQPAKLEDSAVYLCASSPGMGRERYNEQFFGPGTRLTVL.

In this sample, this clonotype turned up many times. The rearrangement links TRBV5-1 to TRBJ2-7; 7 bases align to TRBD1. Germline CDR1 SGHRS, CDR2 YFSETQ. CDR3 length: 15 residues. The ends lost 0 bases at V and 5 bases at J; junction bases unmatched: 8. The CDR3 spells CASSLARGLIDEQYF. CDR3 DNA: TGCGCCAGCAGCTTGGCCAGGGGGTTAATCGACGAGCAGTACTTC.

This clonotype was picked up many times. This CDR3 is CSVAHNEQFF. The CDR3 DNA sequence: TGCAGCGTGGCCCACAATGAGCAGTTCTTC. The chain has TRBV29-1 and TRBJ2-1; D is ambiguous. V lost 6 bases and J lost 5, with 5 bases in between. This CDR3 spans 10 amino acids. Germline V gene data show CDR1 as SQVTM and CDR2 as ANQGSEA.

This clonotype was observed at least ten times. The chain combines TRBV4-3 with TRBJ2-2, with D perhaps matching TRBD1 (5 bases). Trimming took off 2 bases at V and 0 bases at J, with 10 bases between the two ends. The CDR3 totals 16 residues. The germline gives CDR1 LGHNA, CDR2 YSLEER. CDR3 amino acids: CASSQIGRANTGELFF. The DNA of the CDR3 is TGCGCCAGCAGCCAAATAGGCAGGGCGAACACCGGGGAGCTGTTTTTT.

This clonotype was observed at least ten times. The CDR3 region is CASRAGMAETQYF. The CDR3 bases are TGCGCCAGCAGAGCGGGAATGGCGGAGACCCAGTACTTC. The gene calls are TRBV4-1 and TRBJ2-5; 7 nucleotides line up with TRBD2. Germline trimming cut 6 bases from V and 5 bases from J; bases unmatched to any gene: 6. Germline CDR1 reads MGHRA; CDR2 reads YSYEKL. This CDR3 has 13 residues.

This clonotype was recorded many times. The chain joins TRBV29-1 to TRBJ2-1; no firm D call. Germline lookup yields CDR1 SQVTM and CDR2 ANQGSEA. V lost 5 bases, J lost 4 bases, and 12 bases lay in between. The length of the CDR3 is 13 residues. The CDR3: CSVRRALYNEQFF. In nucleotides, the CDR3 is TGCAGCGTTCGAAGGGCATTGTACAATGAGCAGTTCTTC.

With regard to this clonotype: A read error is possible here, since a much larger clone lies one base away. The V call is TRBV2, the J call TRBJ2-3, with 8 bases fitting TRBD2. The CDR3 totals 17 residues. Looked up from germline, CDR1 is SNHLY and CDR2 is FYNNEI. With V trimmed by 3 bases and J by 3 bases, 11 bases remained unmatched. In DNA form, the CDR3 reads TGTGCCAGCAGTGAGACGTCAGCGGGAGTAGTAACAGATACGCAGTATTTT. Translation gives CASSETSAGVVTDTQYF.

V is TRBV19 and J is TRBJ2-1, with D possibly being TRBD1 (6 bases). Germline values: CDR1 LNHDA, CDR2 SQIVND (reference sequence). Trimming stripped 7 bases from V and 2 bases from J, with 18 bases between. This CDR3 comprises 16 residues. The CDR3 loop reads CASTLTPDSPYNEQFF. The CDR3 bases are TGTGCCAGTACCTTGACCCCGGACAGCCCCTACAATGAGCAGTTCTTC.

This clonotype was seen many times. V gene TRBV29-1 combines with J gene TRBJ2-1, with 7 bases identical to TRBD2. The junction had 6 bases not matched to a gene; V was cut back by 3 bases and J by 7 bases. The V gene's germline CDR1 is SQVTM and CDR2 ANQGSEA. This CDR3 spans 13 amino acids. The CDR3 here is CSVDGGLWNEQFF. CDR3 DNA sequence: TGCAGCGTTGACGGGGGGTTATGGAATGAGCAGTTCTTC.

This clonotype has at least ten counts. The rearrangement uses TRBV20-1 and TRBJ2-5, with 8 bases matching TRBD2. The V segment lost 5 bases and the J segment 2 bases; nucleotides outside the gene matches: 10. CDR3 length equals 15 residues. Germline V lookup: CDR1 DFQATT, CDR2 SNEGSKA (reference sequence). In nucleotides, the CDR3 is TGCAGTGCTCCTCCCTCAGCGGGGGTACAAGAGACCCAGTACTTC. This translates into CSAPPSAGVQETQYF.

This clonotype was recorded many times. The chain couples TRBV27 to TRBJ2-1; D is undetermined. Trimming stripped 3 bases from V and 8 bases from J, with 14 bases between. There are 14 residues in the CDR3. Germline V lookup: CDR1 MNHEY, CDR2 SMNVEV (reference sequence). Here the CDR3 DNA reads TGTGCCAGCAGTTTTCGGTCCAAATTAGATGAGCAGTTCTTC. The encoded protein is CASSFRSKLDEQFF.

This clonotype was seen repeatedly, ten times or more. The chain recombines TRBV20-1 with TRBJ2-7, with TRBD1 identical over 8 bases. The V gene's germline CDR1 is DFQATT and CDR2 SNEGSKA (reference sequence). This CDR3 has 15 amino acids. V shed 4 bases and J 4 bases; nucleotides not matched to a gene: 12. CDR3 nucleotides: TGCAGTGCTAATCGGGGACAGGTTTTGGGGTACGAGCAGTACTTC. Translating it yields CSANRGQVLGYEQYF.

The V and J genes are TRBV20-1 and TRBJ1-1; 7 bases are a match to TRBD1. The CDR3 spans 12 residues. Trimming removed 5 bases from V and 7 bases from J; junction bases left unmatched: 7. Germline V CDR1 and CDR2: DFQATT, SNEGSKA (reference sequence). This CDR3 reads CSALRGMGEAFF. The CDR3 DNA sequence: TGCAGTGCTCTCAGGGGGATGGGTGAAGCTTTCTTT.

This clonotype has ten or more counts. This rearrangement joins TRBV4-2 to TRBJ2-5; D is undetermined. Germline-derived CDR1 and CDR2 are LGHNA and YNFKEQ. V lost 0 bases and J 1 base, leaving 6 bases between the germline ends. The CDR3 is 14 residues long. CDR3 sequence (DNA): TGTGCCAGCAGCCAAGAACCTCTCCAAGAGACCCAGTACTTC. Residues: CASSQEPLQETQYF.

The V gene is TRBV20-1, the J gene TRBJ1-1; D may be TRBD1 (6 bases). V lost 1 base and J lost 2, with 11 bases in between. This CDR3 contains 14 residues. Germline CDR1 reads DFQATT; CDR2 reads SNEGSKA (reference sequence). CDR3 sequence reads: CSARVGRGNTEAFF. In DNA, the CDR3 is TGCAGTGCTAGAGTGGGCAGGGGAAACACTGAAGCTTTCTTT.

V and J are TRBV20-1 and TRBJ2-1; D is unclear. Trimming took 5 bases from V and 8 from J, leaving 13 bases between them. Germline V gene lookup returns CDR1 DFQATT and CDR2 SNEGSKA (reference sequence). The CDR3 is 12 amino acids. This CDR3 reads CSARAPGDEQFF. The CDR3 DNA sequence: TGCAGTGCTCGCGCCCCGGGCGATGAGCAGTTCTTC.

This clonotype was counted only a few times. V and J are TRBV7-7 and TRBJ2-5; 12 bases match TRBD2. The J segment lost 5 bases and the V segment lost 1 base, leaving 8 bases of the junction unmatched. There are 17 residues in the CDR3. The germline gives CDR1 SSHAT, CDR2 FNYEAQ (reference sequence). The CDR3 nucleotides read TGTGCCAGCAGCTTAGAAATACTAGCGGGAGGAACGGAGACCCAGTACTTC. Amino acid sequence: CASSLEILAGGTETQYF.

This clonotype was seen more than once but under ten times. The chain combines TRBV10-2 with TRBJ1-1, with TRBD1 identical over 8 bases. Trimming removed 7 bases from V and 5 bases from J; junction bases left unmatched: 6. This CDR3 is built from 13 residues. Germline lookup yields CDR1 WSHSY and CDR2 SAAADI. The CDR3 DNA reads TGCGCCAGCACCACAGGGGGGGGGACTGAAGCTTTCTTT. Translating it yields CASTTGGGTEAFF.

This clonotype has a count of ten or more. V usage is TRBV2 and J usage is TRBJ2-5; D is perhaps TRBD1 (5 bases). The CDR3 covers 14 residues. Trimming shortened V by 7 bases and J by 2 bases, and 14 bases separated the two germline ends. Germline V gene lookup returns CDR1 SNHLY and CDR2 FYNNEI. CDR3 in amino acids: CASNRLQEQETQYF. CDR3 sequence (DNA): TGTGCCAGCAATAGGTTACAGGAACAAGAGACCCAGTACTTC. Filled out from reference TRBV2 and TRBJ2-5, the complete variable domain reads EPEVTQTPSHQVTQMGQEVILRCVPISNHLYFYWYRQILGQKVEFLVSFYNNEISEKSEIFDDQFSVERPDGSNFTLKIRSTKLEDSAMYFCASNRLQEQETQYFGPGTRLLVL.

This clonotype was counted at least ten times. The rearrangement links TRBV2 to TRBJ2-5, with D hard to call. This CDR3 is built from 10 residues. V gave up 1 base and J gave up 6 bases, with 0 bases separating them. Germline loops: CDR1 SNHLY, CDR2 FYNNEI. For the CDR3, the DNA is TGTGCCAGCAGTGAAGAGACCCAGTACTTC. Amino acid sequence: CASSEETQYF.

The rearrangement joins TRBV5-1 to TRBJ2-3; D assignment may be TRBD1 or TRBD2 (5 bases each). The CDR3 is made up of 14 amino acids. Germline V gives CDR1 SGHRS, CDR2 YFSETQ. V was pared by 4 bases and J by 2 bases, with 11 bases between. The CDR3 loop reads CASSVGTHTDTQYF. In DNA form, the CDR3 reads TGCGCCAGCAGCGTCGGGACCCACACAGATACGCAGTATTTT. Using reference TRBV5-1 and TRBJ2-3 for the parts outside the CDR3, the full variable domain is KAGVTQTPRYLIKTRGQQVTLSCSPISGHRSVSWYQQTPGQGLQFLFEYFSETQRNKGNFPGRFSGRQFSNSRSEMNVSTLELGDSALYLCASSVGTHTDTQYFGPGTRLTVL.

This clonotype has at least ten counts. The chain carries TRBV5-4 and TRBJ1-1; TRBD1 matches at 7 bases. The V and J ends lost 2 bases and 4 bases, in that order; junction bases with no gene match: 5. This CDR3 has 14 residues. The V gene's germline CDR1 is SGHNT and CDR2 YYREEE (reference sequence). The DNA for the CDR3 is TGTGCCAGCAGCTTACAGGGGACGGGCACTGAAGCTTTCTTT. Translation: CASSLQGTGTEAFF.

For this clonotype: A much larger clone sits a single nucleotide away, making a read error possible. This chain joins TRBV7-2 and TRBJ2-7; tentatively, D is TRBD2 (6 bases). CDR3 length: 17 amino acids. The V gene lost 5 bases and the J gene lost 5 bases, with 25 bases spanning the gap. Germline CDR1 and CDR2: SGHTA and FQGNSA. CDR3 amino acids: CASSITEGLYYPHEQYF. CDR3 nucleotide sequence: TGTGCCAGCAGCATTACGGAGGGACTCTACTACCCCCACGAGCAGTACTTC.